These 19 T cell receptor beta chains share one sample of origin, sequenced in a study of human thymus T cells. The repertoire was sequenced with immunoSEQ multiplex PCR; TCRdb's copy has only in-frame clones and lacks some. The table records over 35,000 clones, about 94% of them present only once. The sample comprised blood. The receptor set was obtained from a boy in the first two years of life with a congenital heart defect but otherwise immunologically healthy.

CDR3 region: CSARQESEQYF. DNA for the CDR3: TGCAGTGCTCGACAGGAAAGCGAGCAGTACTTC. The chain combines TRBV20-1 with TRBJ2-5, with TRBD1 as a possible D gene (6 bases). The DNA matches TRBJ2-7 better at its end, which makes the J call doubtful. From germline, CDR1 is DFQATT and CDR2 SNEGSKA (reference sequence). This CDR3 spans 11 amino acids.

J is TRBJ2-7 and V is TRBV11-3; tentatively, D is TRBD2 (6 bases). The V gene lost 4 bases and the J gene lost 0 bases, with 19 bases spanning the gap. The CDR3 is made up of 17 amino acids. CDR1 and CDR2 from the germline V gene are SGHNT and YENEEA. CDR3 sequence reads: CASSSPPYGGISYEQYF. DNA of the CDR3: TGTGCCAGCAGCTCACCCCCTTACGGGGGAATCTCCTACGAGCAGTACTTC.

This chain uses TRBV6-5 with TRBJ2-4, with 9 positions matching TRBD2. Trimming removed 4 bases from V and 1 base from J; junction bases left unmatched: 2. The CDR3 has 15 residues. The V gene's germline CDR1 is MNHEY and CDR2 SVGAGI. The CDR3 coding sequence is TGTGCCAGCAGTTCCCTAGCGGGGGCCAAAAACATTCAGTACTTC. Its translation: CASSSLAGAKNIQYF.

CDR3 DNA sequence: TGTGCCAGCAGCCCCTCCCCAGCGGGGGTGATGGAGCAGTACTTC. Encoded protein: CASSPSPAGVMEQYF. This rearrangement joins TRBV4-2 to TRBJ2-7, with TRBD2 matching over 8 bases. From germline, CDR1 is LGHNA and CDR2 YNFKEQ. With 4 bases clipped from V and 7 bases from J, the junction kept 12 bases outside the gene matches. The CDR3 is made up of 15 amino acids.

The chain employs TRBV5-5 and TRBJ2-3; 7 bases map to TRBD2. Trimming took 5 bases from V and 2 from J; bases not matched to a gene: 11. The CDR3 contains 16 residues. The V gene's germline CDR1 is SGHKS and CDR2 YYEKEE (reference sequence). The CDR3 DNA follows: TGTGCCAGCAGTTACCCCGGGACTACCGACACAGATACGCAGTATTTT. This translates into CASSYPGTTDTDTQYF.

The CDR3 nucleotides are TGTGCCAGCAGGCCCTTGGCTTACACAGATACGCAGTATTTT. Protein: CASRPLAYTDTQYF. The V and J genes are TRBV11-2 and TRBJ2-3, with unresolved D. Trimming shortened V by 6 bases and J by 2 bases, and 12 bases separated the two germline ends. Germline assignment: CDR1 SGHAT and CDR2 FQNNGV. This CDR3 comprises 14 residues.

CDR3 nucleotide sequence: TGTGCCAGCAGCTTAAACAGCGGGGGGGAGGGACAGTTCTTC. Protein product: CASSLNSGGEGQFF. The chain links TRBV7-2 to TRBJ2-1; 10 nucleotides align to TRBD2. CDR3 length: 14 amino acids. Germline loops: CDR1 SGHTA, CDR2 FQGNSA. Trimming cost V 2 bases and J 13 bases; bases outside gene matches: 8.

The chain links TRBV27 to TRBJ2-1; TRBD2 aligns across 12 bases. Germline assignment: CDR1 MNHEY and CDR2 SMNVEV (reference sequence). V shed 1 base and J 0 bases; nucleotides not matched to a gene: 4. CDR3 size: 18 residues. The CDR3 loop is CASSLLTSGGSSYNEQFF. For the CDR3, the DNA is TGTGCCAGCAGTTTATTGACTAGCGGGGGCAGCTCCTACAATGAGCAGTTCTTC.

The table lists this clone with a count of one. V gene TRBV9 combines with J gene TRBJ2-5, with a tentative D call TRBD1 (5 bases). The CDR3 length is 16 residues. Trimming cost V 0 bases and J 5 bases, with 17 bases left between them. The germline V gene encodes CDR1 SGDLS and CDR2 YYNGEE. CDR3 protein: CASSVGDRGSRETQYF. As DNA, the CDR3 is TGTGCCAGCAGCGTAGGTGACAGAGGCTCCCGGGAGACCCAGTACTTC.

The rearrangement links TRBV7-2 to TRBJ2-1; TRBD2 matches 8 bases. Per germline, CDR1 SGHTA and CDR2 FQGNSA. The trim removed 3 bases at V and 6 bases at J, leaving 7 bases unmatched. The CDR3 extends over 15 amino acids. The CDR3 region is CASSFPGGAGNEQFF. CDR3 nucleotides: TGTGCCAGCAGCTTTCCCGGGGGGGCGGGCAATGAGCAGTTCTTC.

The chain joins TRBV7-7 to TRBJ2-5, with D perhaps matching TRBD1 (6 bases). The V end was cut by 3 bases, the J end by 4 bases, with 9 bases between. Germline CDR1 SSHAT, CDR2 FNYEAQ (reference sequence). The CDR3 is 13 amino acids. CDR3 region: CASSLATGETQYF. CDR3 coding DNA: TGTGCCAGCAGCTTGGCGACAGGAGAGACCCAGTACTTC.

This chain joins TRBV30 and TRBJ1-2; D is uncertain. V gave up 3 bases and J gave up 2 bases, with 7 bases separating them. The CDR3 has 12 residues. In germline, CDR1 is GTSNPN, CDR2 SVGIG (reference sequence). This CDR3 is CAWSSGNYGYTF. The CDR3 nucleotides read TGTGCCTGGAGCTCGGGGAACTATGGCTACACCTTC.

The chain combines TRBV6-5 with TRBJ1-1; D uncertain. Trimming pared 0 bases from V and 4 bases from J, leaving 9 bases between. The CDR3 consists of 14 residues. Germline V CDR1 and CDR2: MNHEY, SVGAGI. The CDR3 region is CASSYSRLTTEAFF. The CDR3 DNA is TGTGCCAGCAGTTACTCGAGGCTCACCACTGAAGCTTTCTTT.

The chain is built from TRBV27 and TRBJ1-4, with 7 bases matching TRBD1. The CDR3 totals 14 residues. V dropped 5 bases and J dropped 8; count of bases not matched to a gene: 8. CDR1 MNHEY and CDR2 SMNVEV come from the germline V gene (reference sequence). In DNA form, the CDR3 reads TGTGCCAGCAGTCTCAGGGGGAGAGGGGAAAAACTGTTTTTT. Its translation: CASSLRGRGEKLFF.

The V and J genes are TRBV28 and TRBJ2-7; possible D gene TRBD1, 5 bases. CDR3 size: 11 residues. Germline CDR1 is MDHEN and CDR2 is SYDVKM. V lost 3 bases, J lost 7 bases, and 7 bases lay in between. CDR3 residues: CASSFYREQYF. The DNA for the CDR3 is TGTGCCAGCAGTTTTTACAGGGAGCAGTACTTC.

The V gene is TRBV6-5, the J gene TRBJ1-2; 7 nucleotides match TRBD1. Germline-derived CDR1 and CDR2 are MNHEY and SVGAGI. CDR3 length equals 15 residues. V lost 0 bases to trimming and J lost 4 bases; unmatched junction nucleotides: 5. CDR3 loop: CASSYSHRGGYGYTF. CDR3 nucleotides: TGTGCCAGCAGTTACTCCCACAGGGGAGGCTATGGCTACACCTTC.

The chain uses TRBV4-2 and TRBJ2-3; 9 bases map to TRBD2. V was clipped by 0 bases and J by 3 bases; unmatched bases: 10. This CDR3 is 18 amino acids long. Germline V gene lookup returns CDR1 LGHNA and CDR2 YNFKEQ. Here the CDR3 DNA reads TGTGCCAGCAGCCAAGAGCTGGCCAGCGGGGGGTCGACAGATACGCAGTATTTT. Amino acid sequence: CASSQELASGGSTDTQYF.

The chain combines TRBV7-9 with TRBJ2-1; 9 positions agree with TRBD1. J gave up 8 bases and V 2 bases, and 19 bases lay outside the gene matches. CDR1 and CDR2 from the germline V gene are SEHNR and FQNEAQ (reference sequence). CDR3 length: 19 residues. CDR3 coding DNA: TGTGCCAGCAGCTTAAAACCCCCAGGCCGGGACAGGGATAAGTATGAGCAGTTCTTC. Translated: CASSLKPPGRDRDKYEQFF. Using reference TRBV7-9 and TRBJ2-1 for the parts outside the CDR3, the full variable domain is DTGVSQNPRHKITKRGQNVTFRCDPISEHNRLYWYRQTLGQGPEFLTYFQNEAQLEKSRLLSDRFSAERPKGSFSTLEIQRTEQGDSAMYLCASSLKPPGRDRDKYEQFFGPGTRLTVL.

This clone was seen only once. The rearrangement links TRBV16 to TRBJ1-5; no reliable D call. V was cut by 0 bases and J by 1 base, with 10 bases left in between. CDR3 length: 16 amino acids. CDR1 and CDR2 (germline): KGHSY, FQNENV. Written as DNA, the CDR3 is TGTGCCAGCAGCCAATCTGTGGGATTCAGCAATCAGCCCCAGCATTTT. Amino acid sequence: CASSQSVGFSNQPQHF.